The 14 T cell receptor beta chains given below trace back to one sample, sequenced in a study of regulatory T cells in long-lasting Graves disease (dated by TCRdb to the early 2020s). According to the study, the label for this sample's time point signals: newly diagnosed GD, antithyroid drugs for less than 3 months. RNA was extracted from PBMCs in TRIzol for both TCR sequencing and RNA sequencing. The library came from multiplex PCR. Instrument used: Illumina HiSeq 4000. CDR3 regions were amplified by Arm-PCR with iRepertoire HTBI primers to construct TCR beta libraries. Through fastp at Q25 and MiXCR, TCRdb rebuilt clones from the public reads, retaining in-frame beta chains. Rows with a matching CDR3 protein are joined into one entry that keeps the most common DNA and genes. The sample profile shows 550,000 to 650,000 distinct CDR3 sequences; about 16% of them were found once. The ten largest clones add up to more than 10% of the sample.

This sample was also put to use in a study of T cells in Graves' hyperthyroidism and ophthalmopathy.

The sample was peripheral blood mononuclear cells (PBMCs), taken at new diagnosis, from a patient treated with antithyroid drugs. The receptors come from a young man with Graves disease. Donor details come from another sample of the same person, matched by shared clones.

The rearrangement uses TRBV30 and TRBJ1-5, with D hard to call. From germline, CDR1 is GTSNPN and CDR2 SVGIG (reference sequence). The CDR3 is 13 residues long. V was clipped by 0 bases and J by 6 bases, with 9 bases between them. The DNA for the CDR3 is TGTGCCTGGAGTGTTCGGACGTCTCAGCCCCAGCATTTT. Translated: CAWSVRTSQPQHF.

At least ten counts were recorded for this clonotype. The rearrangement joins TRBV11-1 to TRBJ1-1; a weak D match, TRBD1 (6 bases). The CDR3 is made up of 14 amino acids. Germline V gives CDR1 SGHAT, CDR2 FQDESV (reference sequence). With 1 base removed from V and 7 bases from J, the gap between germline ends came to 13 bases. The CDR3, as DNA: TGTGCCAGCAGCTTAGACAGGGCCGCCTTTGAAGCTTTCTTT. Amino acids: CASSLDRAAFEAFF.

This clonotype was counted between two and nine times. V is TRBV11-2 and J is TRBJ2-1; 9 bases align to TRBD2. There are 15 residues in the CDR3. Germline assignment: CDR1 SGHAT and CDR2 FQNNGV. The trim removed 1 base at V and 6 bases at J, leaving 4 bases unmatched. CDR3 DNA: TGTGCCAGCAGCTTAGCGGCGGGAGGGCGCAATGAGCAGTTCTTC. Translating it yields CASSLAAGGRNEQFF.

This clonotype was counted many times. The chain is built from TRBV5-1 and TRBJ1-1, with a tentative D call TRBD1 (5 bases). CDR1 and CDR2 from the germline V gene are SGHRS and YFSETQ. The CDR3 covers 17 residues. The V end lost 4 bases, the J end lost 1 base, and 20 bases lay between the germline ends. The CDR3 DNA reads TGCGCCAGCAGCCTCCCCGTTGGAGGGGCGTCGAACACTGAAGCTTTCTTT. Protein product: CASSLPVGGASNTEAFF.

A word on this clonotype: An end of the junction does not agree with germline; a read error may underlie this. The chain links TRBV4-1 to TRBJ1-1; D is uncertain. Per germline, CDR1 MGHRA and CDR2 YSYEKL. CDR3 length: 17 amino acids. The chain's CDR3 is CASSHSRLEGWNTEAFF. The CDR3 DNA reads TGTGCCAGCAGCCACAGCCGCCTCGAGGGTTGGAACACTGAAGCTTTCTTT.

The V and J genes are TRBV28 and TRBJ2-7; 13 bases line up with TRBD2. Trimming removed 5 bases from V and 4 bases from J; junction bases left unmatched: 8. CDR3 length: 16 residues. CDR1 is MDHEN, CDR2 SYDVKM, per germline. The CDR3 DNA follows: TGTGCCAGCAGTGACTCCGGGACTAGCGGGGTATACGAGCAGTACTTC. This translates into CASSDSGTSGVYEQYF.

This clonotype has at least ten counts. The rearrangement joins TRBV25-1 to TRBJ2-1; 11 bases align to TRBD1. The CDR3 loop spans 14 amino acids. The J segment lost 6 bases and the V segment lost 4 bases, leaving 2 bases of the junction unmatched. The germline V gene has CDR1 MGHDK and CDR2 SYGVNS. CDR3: CASSVGTGGNEQFF. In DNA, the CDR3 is TGTGCCAGCAGTGTCGGGACAGGGGGCAATGAGCAGTTCTTC.

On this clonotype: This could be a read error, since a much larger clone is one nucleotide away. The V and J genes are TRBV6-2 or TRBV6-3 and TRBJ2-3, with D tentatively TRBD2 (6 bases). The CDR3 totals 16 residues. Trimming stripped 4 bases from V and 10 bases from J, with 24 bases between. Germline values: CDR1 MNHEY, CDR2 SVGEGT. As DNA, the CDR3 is TGTGCCAGCAGTTTCCTGCCGGGAGCCCCGGCGGATGCGCAGTATTTT. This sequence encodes CASSFLPGAPADAQYF.

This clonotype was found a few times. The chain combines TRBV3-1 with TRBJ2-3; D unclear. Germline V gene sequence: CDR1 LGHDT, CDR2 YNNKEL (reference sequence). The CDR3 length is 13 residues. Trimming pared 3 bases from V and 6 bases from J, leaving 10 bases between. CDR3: CASSQLGPDTQYF. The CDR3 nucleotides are TGTGCCAGCAGCCAGTTAGGCCCGGATACGCAGTATTTT.

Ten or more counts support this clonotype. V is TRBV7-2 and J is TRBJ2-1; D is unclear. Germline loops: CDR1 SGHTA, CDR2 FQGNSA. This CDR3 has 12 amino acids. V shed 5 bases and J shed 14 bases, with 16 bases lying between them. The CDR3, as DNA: TGTGCCAGCAGCCCCGACCCCCGGCGGAAGTTCTTC. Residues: CASSPDPRRKFF.

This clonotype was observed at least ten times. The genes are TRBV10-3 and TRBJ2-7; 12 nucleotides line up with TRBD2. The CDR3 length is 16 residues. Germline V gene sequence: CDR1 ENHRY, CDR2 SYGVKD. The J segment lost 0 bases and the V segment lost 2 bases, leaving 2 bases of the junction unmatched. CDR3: CAISEGLAGISYEQYF. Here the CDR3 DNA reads TGTGCCATCAGTGAGGGACTAGCGGGAATCTCCTACGAGCAGTACTTC.

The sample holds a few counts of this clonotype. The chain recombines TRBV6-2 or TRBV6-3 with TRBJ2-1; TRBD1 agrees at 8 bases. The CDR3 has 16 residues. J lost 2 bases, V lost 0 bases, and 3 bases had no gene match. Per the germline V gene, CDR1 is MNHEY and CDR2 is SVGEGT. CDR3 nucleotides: TGTGCCAGCAGTTACTCCCCACAGGGGGCCTACAATGAGCAGTTCTTC. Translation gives CASSYSPQGAYNEQFF.

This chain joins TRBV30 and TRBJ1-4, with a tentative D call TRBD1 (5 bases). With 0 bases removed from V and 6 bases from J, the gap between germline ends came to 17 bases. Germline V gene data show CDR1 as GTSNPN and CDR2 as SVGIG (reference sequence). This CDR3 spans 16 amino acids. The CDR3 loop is CAWSVRGLQPDEKLFF. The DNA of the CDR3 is TGTGCCTGGAGTGTAAGGGGTCTTCAACCGGATGAAAAACTGTTTTTT.

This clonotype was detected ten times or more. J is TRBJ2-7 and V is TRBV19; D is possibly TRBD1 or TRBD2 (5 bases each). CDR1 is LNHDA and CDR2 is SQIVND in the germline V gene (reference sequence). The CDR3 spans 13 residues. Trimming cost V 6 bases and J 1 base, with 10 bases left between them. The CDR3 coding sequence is TGTGCCAGTAGGGGGGTCGGGTCCTACGAGCAGTACTTC. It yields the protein CASRGVGSYEQYF.